The source of this T cell receptor beta chain is a study of shared clonotypes between healthy human individuals. Sequenced by immunoSEQ multiplex PCR; TCRdb stores in-frame clones only, minus some. The data contain about 1.5 million clones, approximately 98% of them singletons. This sequence was found in a man aged 30 to 39 in good health. The sequencing sample was made of naive CD4+ T cells sorted from blood. Subset reported: CD45RA+ positively selected.

The CDR3 here is CASRAGGPGNEQFF. CDR3 DNA: TGTGCCAGCAGAGCGGGAGGGCCGGGCAATGAGCAGTTCTTC. The chain uses TRBV28 and TRBJ2-1; 10 positions agree with TRBD2. Per the germline V gene, CDR1 is MDHEN and CDR2 is SYDVKM. The CDR3 consists of 14 residues. Trimming removed 6 bases from V and 6 bases from J; junction bases left unmatched: 5.